What follows describes a single TCR beta chain. The antigen remains undetermined. Primers included in the PCR were 60 Vbeta and 13 Jbeta primers. The repertoire was sequenced with immunoSEQ multiplex PCR; TCRdb's copy has only in-frame clones and lacks some. Here the sample spans about 130,000 clones, 80% being singletons. V was pared by 6 bases and J by 9 bases, with 1 base of the junction left unmatched. Per the germline V gene, CDR1 is LNHDA and CDR2 is SQIVND (reference sequence). CDR3 length: 11 residues. The data were taken from a study of cytomegalovirus exposure and HLA in healthy donors. Whole-study findings and limits: The later analysis indicated that the majority of CMV-associated TCR beta chains appeared HLA-restricted. The authors later found TCR association rates varying by HLA locus, with DRB1 most and HLA-C fewest.

The sequence derives from a woman aged 35 to 49 in good health and CMV-seronegative. The specimen sequenced was PBMCs. This chain joins TRBV19 and TRBJ2-1; TRBD2 agrees at 8 bases. CDR3 DNA: TGTGCCAGTAGCGGGGGGGCTGAGCAGTTCTTC. It yields the protein CASSGGAEQFF.